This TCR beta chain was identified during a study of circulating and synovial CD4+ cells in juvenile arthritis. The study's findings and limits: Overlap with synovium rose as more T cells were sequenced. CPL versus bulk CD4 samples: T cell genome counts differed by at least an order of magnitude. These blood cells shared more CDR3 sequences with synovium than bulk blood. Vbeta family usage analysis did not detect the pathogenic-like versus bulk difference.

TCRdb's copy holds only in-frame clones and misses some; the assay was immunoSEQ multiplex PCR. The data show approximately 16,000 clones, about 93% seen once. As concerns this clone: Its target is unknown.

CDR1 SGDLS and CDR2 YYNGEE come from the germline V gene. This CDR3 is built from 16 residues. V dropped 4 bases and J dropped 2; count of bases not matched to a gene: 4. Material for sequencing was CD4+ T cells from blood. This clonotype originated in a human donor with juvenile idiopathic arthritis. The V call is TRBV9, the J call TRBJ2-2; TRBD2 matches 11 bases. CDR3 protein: CASSPGTSGNTGELFF. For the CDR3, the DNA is TGTGCCAGCAGCCCCGGGACTAGCGGAAACACCGGGGAGCTGTTTTTT. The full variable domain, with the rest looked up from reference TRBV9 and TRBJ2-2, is DSGVTQTPKHLITATGQRVTLRCSPRSGDLSVYWYQQSLDQGLQFLIQYYNGEERAKGNILERFSAQQFPDLHSELNLSSLELGDSALYFCASSPGTSGNTGELFFGEGSRLTVL.